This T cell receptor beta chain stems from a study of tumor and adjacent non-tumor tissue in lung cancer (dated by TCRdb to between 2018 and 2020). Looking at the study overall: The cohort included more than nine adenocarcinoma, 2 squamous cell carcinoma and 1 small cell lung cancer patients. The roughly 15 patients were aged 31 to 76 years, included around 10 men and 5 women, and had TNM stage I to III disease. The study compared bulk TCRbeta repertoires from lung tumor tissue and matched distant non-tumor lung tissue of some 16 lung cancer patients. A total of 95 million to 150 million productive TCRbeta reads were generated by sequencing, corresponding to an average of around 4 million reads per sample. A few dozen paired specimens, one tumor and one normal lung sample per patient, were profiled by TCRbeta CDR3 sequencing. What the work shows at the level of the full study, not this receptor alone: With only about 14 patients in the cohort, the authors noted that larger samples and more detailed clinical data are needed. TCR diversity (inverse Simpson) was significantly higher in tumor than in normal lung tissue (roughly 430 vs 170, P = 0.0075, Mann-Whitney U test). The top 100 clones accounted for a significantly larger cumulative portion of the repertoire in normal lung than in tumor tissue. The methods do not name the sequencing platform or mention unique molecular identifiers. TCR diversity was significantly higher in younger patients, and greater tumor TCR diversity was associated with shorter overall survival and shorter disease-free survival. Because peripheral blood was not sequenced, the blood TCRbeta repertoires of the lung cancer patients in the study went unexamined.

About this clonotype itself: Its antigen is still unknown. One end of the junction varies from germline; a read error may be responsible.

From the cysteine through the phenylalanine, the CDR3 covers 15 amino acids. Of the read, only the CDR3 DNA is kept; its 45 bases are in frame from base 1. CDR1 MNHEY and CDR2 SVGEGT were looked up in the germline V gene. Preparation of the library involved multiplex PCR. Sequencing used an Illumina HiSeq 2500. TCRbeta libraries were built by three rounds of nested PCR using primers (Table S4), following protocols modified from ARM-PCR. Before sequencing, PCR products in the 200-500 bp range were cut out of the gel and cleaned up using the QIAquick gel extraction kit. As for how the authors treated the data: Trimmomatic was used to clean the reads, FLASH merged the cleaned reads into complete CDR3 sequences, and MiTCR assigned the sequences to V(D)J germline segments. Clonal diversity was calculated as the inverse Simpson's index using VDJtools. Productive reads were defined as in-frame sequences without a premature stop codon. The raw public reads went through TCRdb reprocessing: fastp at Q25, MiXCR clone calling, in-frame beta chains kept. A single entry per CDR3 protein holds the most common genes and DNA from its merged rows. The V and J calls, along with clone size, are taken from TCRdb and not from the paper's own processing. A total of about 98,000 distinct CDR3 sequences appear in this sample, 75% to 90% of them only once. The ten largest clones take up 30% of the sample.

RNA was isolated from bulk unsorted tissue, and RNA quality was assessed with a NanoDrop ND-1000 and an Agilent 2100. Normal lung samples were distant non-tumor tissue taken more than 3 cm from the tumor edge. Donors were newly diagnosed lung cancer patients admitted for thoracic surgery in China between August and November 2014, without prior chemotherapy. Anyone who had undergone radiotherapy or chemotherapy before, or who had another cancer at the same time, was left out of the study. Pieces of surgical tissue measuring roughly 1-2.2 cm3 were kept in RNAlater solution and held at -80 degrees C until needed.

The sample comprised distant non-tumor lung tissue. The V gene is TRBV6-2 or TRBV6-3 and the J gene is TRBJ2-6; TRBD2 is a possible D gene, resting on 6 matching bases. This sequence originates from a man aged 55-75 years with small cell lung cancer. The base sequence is TGTGGCAGCGGGCCCGATGTCTCTGGGGCCAACATCCTGACTTTC. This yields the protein CGSGPDVSGANILTF.